This T cell receptor (beta chain) was sequenced in a study of shared clonotypes between healthy human individuals. The overall study: The donors, two women and three men, were aged 18 to 49.

Each subset's genomic DNA was shared equally among a number of immunoSEQ plates. Sequencing was performed with immunoSEQ multiplex PCR; in TCRdb, only in-frame clones are kept and a portion is missing. The sample has 2 million to 3 million clones; roughly nine tenths are singletons. Nashville, Tennessee was home to all donors, each a Caucasian adult. The CDR3 is made up of 14 amino acids. Trimming took 7 bases from V and 1 from J, leaving 10 bases between them. Germline V gene data show CDR1 as LNHDA and CDR2 as SQIVND (reference sequence). This sequence joins TRBV19 and TRBJ2-2; no firm D call. The TCR comes from a man younger than 30 in good health. Sequenced input: naive CD4+ T cells sorted from blood. Subset noted: CD45RA+ positively selected. The chain's CDR3 is CASTNPGNTGELFF. The CDR3, as DNA: TGTGCCAGTACCAACCCCGGGAACACCGGGGAGCTGTTTTTT. The full variable domain, completed using reference TRBV19 and TRBJ2-2, is DGGITQSPKYLFRKEGQNVTLSCEQNLNHDAMYWYRQDPGQGLRLIYYSQIVNDFQKGDIAEGYSVSREKKESFPLTVTSAQKNPTAFYLCASTNPGNTGELFFGEGSRLTVL.